The present entry profiles one TCR beta chain with its context. Assay used: immunoSEQ multiplex PCR; TCRdb lists only in-frame clones, some missing. The data contain more than 250,000 clones, 70% to 90% of them singletons. The CDR3 runs to 14 residues. CDR1 is LNHNV, CDR2 YYDKDF, per germline (reference sequence). Trimming removed 0 bases at V and 6 bases at J, with 9 bases between. Donors were grouped by their self-reported clinical history. The data stem from a study of blood T cell repertoires in COVID-19. Turning to the study itself: The analysed material was cDNA or gDNA that came from T cells, B-cell-depleted T cells, or PBMCs.

The chain is built from TRBV15 and TRBJ1-5; D is unresolved. The sequenced material came from PBMCs or T cells enriched from blood (not recorded which). The sequence derives from a man younger than 40 who had recovered from COVID-19. CDR3 in DNA: TGTGCCACCAGCAGAGACACCTTGGCTCAGCCCCAGCATTTT. It translates to CATSRDTLAQPQHF.